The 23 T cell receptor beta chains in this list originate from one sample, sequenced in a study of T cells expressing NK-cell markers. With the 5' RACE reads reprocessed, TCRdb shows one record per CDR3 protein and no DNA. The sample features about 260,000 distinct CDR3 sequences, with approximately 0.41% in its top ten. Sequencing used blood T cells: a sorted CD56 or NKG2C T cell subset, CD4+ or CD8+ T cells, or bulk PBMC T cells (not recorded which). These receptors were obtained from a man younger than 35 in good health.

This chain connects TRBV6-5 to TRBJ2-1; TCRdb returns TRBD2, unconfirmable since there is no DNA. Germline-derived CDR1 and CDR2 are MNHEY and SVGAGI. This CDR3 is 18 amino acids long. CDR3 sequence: CASSYGTSGSSGRNEQFF.

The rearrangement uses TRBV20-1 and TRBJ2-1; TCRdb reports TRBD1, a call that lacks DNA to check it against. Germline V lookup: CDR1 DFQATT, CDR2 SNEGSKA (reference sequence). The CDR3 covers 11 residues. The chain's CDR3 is CRAGPLGEQFF.

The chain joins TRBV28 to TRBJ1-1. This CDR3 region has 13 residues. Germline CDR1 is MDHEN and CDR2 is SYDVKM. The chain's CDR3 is CASIRQLNTEAFF.

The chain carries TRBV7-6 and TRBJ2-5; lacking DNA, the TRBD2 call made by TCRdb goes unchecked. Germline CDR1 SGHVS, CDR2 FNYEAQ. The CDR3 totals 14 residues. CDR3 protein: CASSLFSGGETQYF.

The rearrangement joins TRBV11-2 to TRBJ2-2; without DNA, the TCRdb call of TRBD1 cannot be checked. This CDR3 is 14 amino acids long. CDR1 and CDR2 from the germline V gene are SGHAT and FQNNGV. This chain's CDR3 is CASSPIGGDGELFF.

Here the CDR3 reads CASSRQGGARNTIYF. V is TRBV12-3 or TRBV12-4 and J is TRBJ1-3; the D call from TCRdb, TRBD1, cannot be confirmed without DNA. The CDR3 covers 15 residues.

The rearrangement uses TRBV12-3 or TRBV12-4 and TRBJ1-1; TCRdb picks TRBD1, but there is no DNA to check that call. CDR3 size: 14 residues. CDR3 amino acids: CASTLRSLGVGAFF.

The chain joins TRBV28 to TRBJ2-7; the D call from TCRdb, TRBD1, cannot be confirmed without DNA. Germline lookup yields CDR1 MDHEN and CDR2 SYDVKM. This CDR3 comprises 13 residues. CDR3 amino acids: CASRLTGDYEQYF.

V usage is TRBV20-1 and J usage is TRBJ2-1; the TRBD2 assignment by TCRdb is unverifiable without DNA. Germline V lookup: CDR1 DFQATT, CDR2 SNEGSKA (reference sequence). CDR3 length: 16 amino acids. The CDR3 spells CSARGESGSSYNEQFF.

The CDR3 sequence is CASSLRLAGGNTDTQYF. The genes are TRBV11-2 and TRBJ2-3; the TCRdb call, TRBD2, lacks DNA for checking. Per the germline V gene, CDR1 is SGHAT and CDR2 is FQNNGV. The CDR3 sequence is 17 residues long.

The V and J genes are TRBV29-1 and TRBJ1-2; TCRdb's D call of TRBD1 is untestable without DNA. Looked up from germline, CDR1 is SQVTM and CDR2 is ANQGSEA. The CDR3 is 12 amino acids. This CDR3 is CSVEGQGHGYTF. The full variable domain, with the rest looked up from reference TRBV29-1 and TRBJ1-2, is SAVISQKPSRDICQRGTSLTIQCQVDSQVTMMFWYRQQPGQSLTLIATANQGSEATYESGFVIDKFPISRPNLTFSTLTVSNMSPEDSSIYLCSVEGQGHGYTFGSGTRLTVV.

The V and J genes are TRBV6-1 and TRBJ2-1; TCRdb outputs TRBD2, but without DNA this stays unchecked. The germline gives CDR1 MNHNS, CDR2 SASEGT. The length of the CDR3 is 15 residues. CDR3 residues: CAEIQGTSAHNEQFF.

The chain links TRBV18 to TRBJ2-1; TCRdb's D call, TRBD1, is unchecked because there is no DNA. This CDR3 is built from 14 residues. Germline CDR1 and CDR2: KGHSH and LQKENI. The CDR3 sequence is CASSLETGLTEQFF.

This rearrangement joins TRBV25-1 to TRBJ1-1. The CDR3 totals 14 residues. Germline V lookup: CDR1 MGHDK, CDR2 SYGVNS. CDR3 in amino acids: CASKSTAAVQEAFF.

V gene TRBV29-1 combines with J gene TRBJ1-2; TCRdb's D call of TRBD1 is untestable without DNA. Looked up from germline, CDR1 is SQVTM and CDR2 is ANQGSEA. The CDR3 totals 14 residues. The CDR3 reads CSVLQGQNVYGYTF. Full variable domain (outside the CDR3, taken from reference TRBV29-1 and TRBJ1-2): SAVISQKPSRDICQRGTSLTIQCQVDSQVTMMFWYRQQPGQSLTLIATANQGSEATYESGFVIDKFPISRPNLTFSTLTVSNMSPEDSSIYLCSVLQGQNVYGYTFGSGTRLTVV.

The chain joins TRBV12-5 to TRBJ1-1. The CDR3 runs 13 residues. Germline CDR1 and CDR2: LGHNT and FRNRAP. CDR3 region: CASEGRPDTEAFF.

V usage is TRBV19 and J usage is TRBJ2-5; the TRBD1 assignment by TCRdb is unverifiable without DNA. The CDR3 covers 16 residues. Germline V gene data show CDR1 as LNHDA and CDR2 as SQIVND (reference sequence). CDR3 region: CASSPSRGLFAETQYF.

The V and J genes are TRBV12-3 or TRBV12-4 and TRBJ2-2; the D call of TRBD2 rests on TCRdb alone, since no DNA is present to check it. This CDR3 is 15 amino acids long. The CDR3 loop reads CASCPSGRPIGELFF.

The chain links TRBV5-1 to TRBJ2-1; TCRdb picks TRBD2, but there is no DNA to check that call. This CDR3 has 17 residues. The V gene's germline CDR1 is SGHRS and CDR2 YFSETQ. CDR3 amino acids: CASSGSSGGRGYNEQFF.

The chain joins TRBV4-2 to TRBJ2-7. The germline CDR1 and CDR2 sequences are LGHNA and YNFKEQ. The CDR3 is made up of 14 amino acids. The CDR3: CASSQVGSDYEQYF.

The CDR3: CASSQERRSNEQFF. This sequence joins TRBV4-3 and TRBJ2-1; TCRdb lists TRBD2, though no DNA is available to test this call. In germline, CDR1 is LGHNA, CDR2 YSLEER. The CDR3 has 14 residues.

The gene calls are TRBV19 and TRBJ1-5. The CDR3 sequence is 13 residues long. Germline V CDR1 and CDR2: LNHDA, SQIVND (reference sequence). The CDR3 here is CASSIGVTQPQHF.

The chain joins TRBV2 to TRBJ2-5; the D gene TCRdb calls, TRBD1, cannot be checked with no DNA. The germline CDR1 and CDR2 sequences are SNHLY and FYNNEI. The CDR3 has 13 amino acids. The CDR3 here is CASTNRGRETQYF.